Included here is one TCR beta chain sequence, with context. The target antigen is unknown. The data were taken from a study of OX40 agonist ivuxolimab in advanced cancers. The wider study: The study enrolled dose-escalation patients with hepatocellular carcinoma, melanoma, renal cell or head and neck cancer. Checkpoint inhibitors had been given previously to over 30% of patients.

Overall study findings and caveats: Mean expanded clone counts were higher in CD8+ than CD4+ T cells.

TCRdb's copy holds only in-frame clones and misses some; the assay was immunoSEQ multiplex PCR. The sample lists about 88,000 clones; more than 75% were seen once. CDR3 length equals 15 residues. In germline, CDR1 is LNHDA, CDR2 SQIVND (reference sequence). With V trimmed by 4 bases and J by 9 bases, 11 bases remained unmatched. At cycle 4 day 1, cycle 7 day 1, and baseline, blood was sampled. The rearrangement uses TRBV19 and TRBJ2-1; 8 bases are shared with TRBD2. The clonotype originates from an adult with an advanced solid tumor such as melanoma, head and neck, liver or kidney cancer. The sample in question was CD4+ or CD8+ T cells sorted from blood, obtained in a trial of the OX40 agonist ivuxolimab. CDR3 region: CASSTLSSGKPEQFF. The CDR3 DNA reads TGTGCCAGTAGTACCTTGAGTAGCGGGAAACCTGAGCAGTTCTTC.